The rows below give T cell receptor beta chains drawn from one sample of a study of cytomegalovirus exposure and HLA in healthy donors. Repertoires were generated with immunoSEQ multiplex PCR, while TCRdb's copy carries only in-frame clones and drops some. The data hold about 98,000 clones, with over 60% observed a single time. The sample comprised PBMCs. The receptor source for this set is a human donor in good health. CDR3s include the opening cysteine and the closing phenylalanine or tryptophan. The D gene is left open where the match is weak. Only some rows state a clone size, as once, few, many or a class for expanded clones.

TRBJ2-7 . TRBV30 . TGTGCCTGGAGACAGGGAACCTACGAGCAGTACTTC CAWRQGTYEQYF
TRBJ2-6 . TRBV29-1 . TGCAGCGTTTATGCAGGGACTGGGGCCAACGTCCTGACTTTC CSVYAGTGANVLTF
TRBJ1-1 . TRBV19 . TGTGCCAGTAGTATAGTTCAGGGGAACACTGAAGCTTTCTTT CASSIVQGNTEAFF
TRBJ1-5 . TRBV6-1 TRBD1 TGTGCCAGCAGGGACAGGCCTAGCAATCAGCCCCAGCATTTT CASRDRPSNQPQHF
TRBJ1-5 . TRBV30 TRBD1 TGTGCCTGGGGCCCCGGGACAGGGTATGAACAGCCCCAGCATTTT CAWGPGTGYEQPQHF
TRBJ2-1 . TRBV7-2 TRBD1 TGTGCCAGCAGCTTAGGACAGGGGCTAAATCAGTTCTTC CASSLGQGLNQFF
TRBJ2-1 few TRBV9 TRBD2 TGTGCCAGCAGCGTAGTACTAGCGAACTACAATGAGCAGTTCTTC CASSVVLANYNEQFF
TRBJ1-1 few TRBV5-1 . TGCGCCAGCAGCTTCAGGGCAGACGGAACTGAAGCTTTCTTT CASSFRADGTEAFF
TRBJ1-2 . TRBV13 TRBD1 TGTGCCAGCAGCTTAGCCGGGACAGGGACCTATGGCTACACCTTC CASSLAGTGTYGYTF
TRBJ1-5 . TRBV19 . TGTGCCAGTAGTGAGGTGAACTATAGCAATCAGCCCCAGCATTTT CASSEVNYSNQPQHF
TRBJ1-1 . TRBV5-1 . TGCGCCAGCAGCTCAACTAACCGGGACTTCGGCACTGAAGCTTTCTTT CASSSTNRDFGTEAFF
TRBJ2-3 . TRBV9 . TGTGCCAGCAGTCCCAGGCGGGAAGAGGCAGATACGCAGTATTTT CASSPRREEADTQYF
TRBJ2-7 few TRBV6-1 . TGTGCCAGCAGGGAAGGACAGCTTCGCCACGAGCAGTACTTC CASREGQLRHEQYF
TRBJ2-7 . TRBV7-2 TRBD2 TGTGCCAGCAGCTTGAGCGGGAGGGCCCCTTACGAGCAGTACTTC CASSLSGRAPYEQYF
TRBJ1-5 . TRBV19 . TGTGCCAGTAGTATGGGAGGGGGGAGCAATCAGCCCCAGCATTTT CASSMGGGSNQPQHF
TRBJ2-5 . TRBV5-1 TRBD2 TGCGCCAGCAGCTTGGATGGCGGGGGGGCCCCAGAGACCCAGTACTTC CASSLDGGGAPETQYF
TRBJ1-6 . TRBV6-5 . TGTGCCAGCAGTTACGACGGGACATATAATTCACCCCTCCACTTT CASSYDGTYNSPLHF
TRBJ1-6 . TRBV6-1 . TGTGCCAGCAGTGAAGGGAGTTCACCCCTCCACTTT CASSEGSSPLHF
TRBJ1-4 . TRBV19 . TGTGCCAGTAGTATCTCAGGGAATGAAAAACTGTTTTTT CASSISGNEKLFF
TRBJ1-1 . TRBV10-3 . TGTGCCATCAGTGAGTCGCCGAGAAACACTGAAGCTTTCTTT CAISESPRNTEAFF
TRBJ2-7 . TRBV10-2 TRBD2 TGCGCCAGCACCCGGGGGAGCGGGAGGGCGGACGAGCAGTACTTC CASTRGSGRADEQYF
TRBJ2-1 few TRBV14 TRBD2 TGTGCCAGCAGCCAGCCCCGCGGGACTAGCGATAGGGGGAAGTTCTTC CASSQPRGTSDRGKFF
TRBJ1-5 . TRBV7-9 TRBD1 TGTTCCAGCAGCTTAGGGACAGGGGTAGGTCAGCCCCAGCATTTT CSSSLGTGVGQPQHF
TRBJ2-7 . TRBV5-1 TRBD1 TGCGCCAGCAGCACCGGACAGGGGATCGACGAGCAGTACTTC CASSTGQGIDEQYF
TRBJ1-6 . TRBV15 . TGTGCCACCAGCACCGGACCCGACAGGATCTATAATTCACCCCTCCACTTT CATSTGPDRIYNSPLHF
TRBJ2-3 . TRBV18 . TGTGCCAGCTCACCGCAGGGTAATACGCAGTATTTT CASSPQGNTQYF
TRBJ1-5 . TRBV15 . TGTGCCACCAGCAGAACCGGAGGGGTTAGCAATCAGCCCCAGCATTTT CATSRTGGVSNQPQHF
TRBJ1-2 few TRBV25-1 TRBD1 TGTGCCAGCAATACAGGGGCCTATGGCTACACCTTC CASNTGAYGYTF
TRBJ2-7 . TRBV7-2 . TGTGCCAGCAGCAGGGACACCCACGAGCAGTACTTC CASSRDTHEQYF
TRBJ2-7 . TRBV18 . TGTGCCAGCTCACCAGAACCGGGACAAACCTACGAGCAGTACTTC CASSPEPGQTYEQYF
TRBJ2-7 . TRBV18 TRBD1 TGTGCCAGCTCACCTGGGTCGGGCAGGGGGAGATACGAGCAGTACTTC CASSPGSGRGRYEQYF
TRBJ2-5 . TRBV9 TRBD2 TGTGCCAGCAGCGTACGACTAGCGGGGCTGGAGACCCAGTACTTC CASSVRLAGLETQYF
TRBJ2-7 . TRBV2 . TGTGCCATTACACTCCAGGGGACGATCTACGAGCAGTACTTC CAITLQGTIYEQYF
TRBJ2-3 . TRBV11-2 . TGTGCCAGCAGCTTAGTGAGGGGGGGGTGGACCTCCGATACGCAGTATTTT CASSLVRGGWTSDTQYF
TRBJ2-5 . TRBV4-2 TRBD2 TGTGCCAGCAGCCAGACGGGACTAGGGGCAGAGACCCAGTACTTC CASSQTGLGAETQYF
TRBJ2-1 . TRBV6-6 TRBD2 TGTGCCACCAAGACTAGCGGGAGGGGTTATGAGCAGTTCTTC CATKTSGRGYEQFF
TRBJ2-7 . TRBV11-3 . TGTGCCAGCAGCCTCCAGGGGGGAGCCAACGAGCAGTACTTC CASSLQGGANEQYF
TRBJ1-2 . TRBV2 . TGTGCCAGCAGTGTTACAACAGACTATGGCTACACCTTC CASSVTTDYGYTF
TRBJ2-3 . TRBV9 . TGTGCCAGCAGCTTTACTATGGGCACAGATACGCAGTATTTT CASSFTMGTDTQYF
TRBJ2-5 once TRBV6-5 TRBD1 TGTGCCACCTCCGGGACAGACCAAGAGACCCAGTACTTC CATSGTDQETQYF
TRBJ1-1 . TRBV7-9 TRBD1 TGTGCCAGCAGCTCGTCCGACAGGGGGAACACTGAAGCTTTCTTT CASSSSDRGNTEAFF
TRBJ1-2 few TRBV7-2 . TGTGCCAGCAGCCCGGGTTTTAACTATGGCTACACCTTC CASSPGFNYGYTF
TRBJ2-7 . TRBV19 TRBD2 TGTGCCAGTAGTAAGAGGGGACTAGCGGGCGGCTACGAGCAGTACTTC CASSKRGLAGGYEQYF
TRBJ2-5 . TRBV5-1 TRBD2 TGCGCCAGCAGCCCTGTCTGGGGAGGACTAGGGATCCAAGAGACCCAGTACTTC CASSPVWGGLGIQETQYF
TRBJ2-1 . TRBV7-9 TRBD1 TGTGCCAGCAGCTTGCGGACAGGGGTCATCTACAATGAGCAGTTCTTC CASSLRTGVIYNEQFF
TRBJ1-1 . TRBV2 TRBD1 TGTGCCAGCAGTGAAGCGCTTCGGACAGGGGGCTCTCTTGGCACTGAAGCTTTCTTT CASSEALRTGGSLGTEAFF
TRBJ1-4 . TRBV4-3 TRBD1 TGCGCCAGCAGCCAACACAGGGGGTTCGGAGAAAAACTGTTTTTT CASSQHRGFGEKLFF
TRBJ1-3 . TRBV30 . TGTGCCTGGAGGGAAGCAGGGTCTGGAAACACCATATATTTT CAWREAGSGNTIYF
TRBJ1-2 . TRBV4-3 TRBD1 TGCGCCAGCAGCCCCGGGACAGGGTCTTTCCTCTACACCTTC CASSPGTGSFLYTF
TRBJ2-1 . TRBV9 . TGTGCCAGCAGCGTAGAGGAGGGATCTGTATACAATGAGCAGTTCTTC CASSVEEGSVYNEQFF
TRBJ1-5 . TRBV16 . TGTGCCAGCAGCCGACCCCTGACAGAAAAAAATCAGCCCCAGCATTTT CASSRPLTEKNQPQHF
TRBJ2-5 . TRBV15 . TGTGCCACCAGCAGAAAGGACAGCCAAGAAGAGACCCAGTACTTC CATSRKDSQEETQYF
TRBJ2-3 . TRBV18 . TGTGCCAGCTCACGTTACGGACTAGATACGCAGTATTTT CASSRYGLDTQYF
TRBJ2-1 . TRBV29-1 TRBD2 TGCAGCGTTGAAGATCCCGGAGGACTAGCCGATGAGCAGTTCTTC CSVEDPGGLADEQFF